One and the same sample provided the 16 T cell receptor beta chains below, sequenced in a study of blood T cell repertoires in COVID-19. Repertoires were generated with immunoSEQ multiplex PCR, while TCRdb's copy carries only in-frame clones and drops some. In the table there are 95,000 or so clones, approximately 89% of which are singletons. The sequenced sample was peripheral blood. The receptor set was obtained from a human donor in a cohort sampled during active COVID-19.

This clone was recorded only once. The chain carries TRBV30 and TRBJ1-1; 7 nucleotides line up with TRBD1. Germline CDR1 and CDR2: GTSNPN and SVGIG (reference sequence). CDR3 length equals 13 residues. Losses at the gene ends were 3 bases for V and 5 bases for J; bases not matched to a gene: 6. The DNA of the CDR3 is TGTGCCTGGAGCCAAGACAGGGTAACTGAAGCTTTCTTT. Translated: CAWSQDRVTEAFF.

The chain combines TRBV19 with TRBJ1-5; D unresolved. This CDR3 spans 14 amino acids. Per the germline V gene, CDR1 is LNHDA and CDR2 is SQIVND (reference sequence). The V end was cut by 3 bases, the J end by 1 base, with 7 bases between. The CDR3 protein is CASSIGASNQPQHF. CDR3 DNA sequence: TGTGCCAGTAGTATCGGAGCCAGCAATCAGCCCCAGCATTTT.

The V call is TRBV15, the J call TRBJ1-6; 11 nucleotides align to TRBD1. This CDR3 spans 16 amino acids. The germline V gene encodes CDR1 LNHNV and CDR2 YYDKDF (reference sequence). Trimming cost V 1 base and J 17 bases; bases outside gene matches: 13. Written as DNA, the CDR3 is TGTGCCACCAGCAGAGTCACCGGGACAGGGGGACCGACCGTCCACTTT. Encoded protein: CATSRVTGTGGPTVHF.

The V and J genes are TRBV10-3 and TRBJ2-1; 7 bases fit TRBD2. The germline V gene has CDR1 ENHRY and CDR2 SYGVKD. Trimming took 6 bases from V and 1 from J; bases not matched to a gene: 3. CDR3 length: 14 amino acids. The DNA of the CDR3 is TGTGCCATCAGCCGAGCGGGATCCTACAATGAGCAGTTCTTC. This sequence encodes CAISRAGSYNEQFF.

The J gene is TRBJ1-1, the V gene TRBV4-3; D call uncertain. The CDR3 has 16 amino acids. Germline CDR1 is LGHNA and CDR2 is YSLEER. V dropped 0 bases and J dropped 0 bases, with 11 bases sitting between them. The CDR3 loop is CASSQEGSGMNTEAFF. As DNA, the CDR3 is TGCGCCAGCAGCCAAGAGGGTTCAGGAATGAACACTGAAGCTTTCTTT.

The table lists this clone with a few counts. The rearrangement links TRBV30 to TRBJ1-1; possible D gene TRBD1, 6 bases. The germline V gene has CDR1 GTSNPN and CDR2 SVGIG (reference sequence). Trimming removed 3 bases from V and 1 base from J, with 12 bases in between. The CDR3 has 14 amino acids. The CDR3 region is CAWSRGGANTEAFF. The CDR3 DNA reads as TGTGCCTGGAGCCGAGGGGGTGCGAACACTGAAGCTTTCTTT.

V gene TRBV4-1 combines with J gene TRBJ1-1, with D perhaps TRBD1 (5 bases). The CDR3 length is 12 residues. V lost 5 bases, J lost 11 bases, and 15 bases lay in between. Germline CDR1 is MGHRA and CDR2 is YSYEKL. This chain's CDR3 is CASSSGPAGAFF. CDR3 DNA: TGCGCCAGCAGCTCGGGACCCGCGGGGGCTTTCTTT.

V usage is TRBV7-9 and J usage is TRBJ2-7; D unclear. Trimming shortened V by 9 bases and J by 2 bases, and 8 bases separated the two germline ends. Germline CDR1 reads SEHNR; CDR2 reads FQNEAQ (reference sequence). The CDR3 has 11 residues. The CDR3 loop is CASAVAYEQYF. In DNA form, the CDR3 reads TGTGCCAGTGCGGTTGCCTACGAGCAGTACTTC. Using reference TRBV7-9 and TRBJ2-7 for the parts outside the CDR3, the full variable domain is DTGVSQNPRHKITKRGQNVTFRCDPISEHNRLYWYRQTLGQGPEFLTYFQNEAQLEKSRLLSDRFSAERPKGSFSTLEIQRTEQGDSAMYLCASAVAYEQYFGPGTRLTVT.

The V call is TRBV6-2 or TRBV6-3, the J call TRBJ2-2, with 7 bases identical to TRBD1. Germline trimming cut 6 bases from V and 2 bases from J; bases unmatched to any gene: 15. Germline assignment: CDR1 MNHEY and CDR2 SVGEGT. CDR3 length: 18 amino acids. The CDR3 spells CASSSPGRTGVNTGELFF. CDR3 bases: TGTGCCAGCAGCTCCCCCGGCCGAACAGGGGTCAACACCGGGGAGCTGTTTTTT.

The V call is TRBV5-6, the J call TRBJ2-1, with D tentatively TRBD2 (6 bases). The CDR3 covers 14 residues. The V gene's germline CDR1 is SGHDT and CDR2 YYEEEE. V lost 0 bases to trimming and J lost 2 bases, with 6 bases between them. As DNA, the CDR3 is TGTGCCAGCAGCTTGGGACTAGCCTACAATGAGCAGTTCTTC. It encodes CASSLGLAYNEQFF.

The chain links TRBV6-5 to TRBJ2-7; 7 nucleotides line up with TRBD2. The length of the CDR3 is 13 residues. Trimming cost V 5 bases and J 4 bases; bases outside gene matches: 5. CDR1 MNHEY and CDR2 SVGAGI come from the germline V gene. The CDR3 here is CASSSGVVYEQYF. Written as DNA, the CDR3 is TGTGCCAGCAGTAGCGGGGTTGTGTACGAGCAGTACTTC.

V and J are TRBV7-9 and TRBJ1-1; D gene uncertain. Germline assignment: CDR1 SEHNR and CDR2 FQNEAQ (reference sequence). The CDR3 is 13 residues long. V lost 4 bases to trimming and J lost 8 bases, with 14 bases between them. CDR3 in amino acids: CASSSLSAPEAFF. The CDR3 DNA follows: TGTGCCAGCAGCTCCCTTAGTGCTCCAGAAGCTTTCTTT.

The CDR3 spells CASSFSRPYEQYF. CDR3 in DNA: TGTGCCAGCAGTTTTAGCAGACCCTACGAGCAGTACTTC. The rearrangement links TRBV12-3 or TRBV12-4 to TRBJ2-7, with D unresolved. There are 13 residues in the CDR3. Trimming took off 3 bases at V and 2 bases at J, with 8 bases between the two ends.

This chain uses TRBV7-9 with TRBJ2-7, with D possibly being TRBD2 (6 bases). This CDR3 has 14 residues. Germline V gene lookup returns CDR1 SEHNR and CDR2 FQNEAQ (reference sequence). Trimming stripped 3 bases from V and 0 bases from J, with 9 bases between. CDR3 in DNA: TGTGCCAGCAGCTTCGGGGGTAGCTCCTACGAGCAGTACTTC. Amino acids: CASSFGGSSYEQYF.

This sequence joins TRBV28 and TRBJ1-3; a possible D gene is TRBD1 (5 bases). The germline V and J ends were trimmed by 5 bases and 2 bases, with 19 bases remaining between them. There are 17 residues in the CDR3. Germline lookup yields CDR1 MDHEN and CDR2 SYDVKM. CDR3 DNA sequence: TGTGCCAGCAGTGCTCTCGAGGGACTATCCCCTGGAAACACCATATATTTT. This encodes CASSALEGLSPGNTIYF.

The CDR3 sequence: CSVEPVLAASTDTQYF. CDR3 nucleotide sequence: TGCAGCGTTGAGCCCGTACTAGCGGCCAGCACAGATACGCAGTATTTT. The chain employs TRBV29-1 and TRBJ2-3; 8 bases line up with TRBD2. The V segment lost 3 bases and the J segment 0 bases; nucleotides outside the gene matches: 8. Per the germline V gene, CDR1 is SQVTM and CDR2 is ANQGSEA. CDR3 length: 16 amino acids.